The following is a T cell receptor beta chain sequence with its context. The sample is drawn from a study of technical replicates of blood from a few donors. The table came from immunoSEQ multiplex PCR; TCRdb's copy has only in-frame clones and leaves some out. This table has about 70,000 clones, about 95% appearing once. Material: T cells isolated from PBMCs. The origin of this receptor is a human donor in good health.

The CDR3 loop is CASTPLRNQPQHF. CDR3 nucleotides: TGTGCCAGCACCCCTTTGAGGAATCAGCCCCAGCATTTT. V usage is TRBV2 and J usage is TRBJ1-5; D remains ambiguous. The V and J ends lost 7 bases and 4 bases respectively, with 11 bases between them. CDR1 SNHLY and CDR2 FYNNEI come from the germline V gene. This CDR3 is built from 13 residues.